This TCR beta chain was sequenced during a study of blood T cell repertoires in COVID-19. Study-wide context: Acute and convalescent COVID-19 specimens originated in the United States, Italy and Spain. Nucleic acid was either cDNA or gDNA, and it came from T cells, B-cell-depleted T cells, or PBMCs.

The germline V gene has CDR1 SGHRS and CDR2 YFSETQ. The V gene lost 0 bases and the J gene lost 5 bases, with 14 bases spanning the gap. The CDR3 length is 15 residues. In the original analysis: Scientists estimated how many nucleated cells there were by amplifying reference gene primers. The data were produced by immunoSEQ multiplex PCR, yet TCRdb's version contains in-frame clones alone and is incomplete. That table furnishes V, J and clone size, whereas the DNA furnished D and trimming. Here the sample spans about 86,000 clones, 65% to 85% being singletons. This sequence joins TRBV5-1 and TRBJ2-5; tentative D call: TRBD1 (5 bases). Sequencing input: peripheral blood. This sequence was found in a man aged 70 or older with acute or convalescent COVID-19. CDR3 amino acids: CASSLALGAEETQYF. The CDR3 bases are TGCGCCAGCAGCTTGGCCTTAGGGGCGGAGGAGACCCAGTACTTC.